This is a list of T cell receptor beta chains from one sample in a study of OX40 agonist ivuxolimab in advanced cancers. Method: immunoSEQ multiplex PCR; TCRdb's copy keeps in-frame clones and lacks some. This table holds fewer than 45,000 clones, 75% to 90% found once. The sample in question was CD4+ or CD8+ T cells sorted from blood, obtained in a trial of the OX40 agonist ivuxolimab. These receptors were obtained from an adult with an advanced solid tumor such as melanoma, head and neck, liver or kidney cancer. Both conserved end residues are part of each CDR3. The D gene is left open where the match is weak. Clone size, where shown, is once, few, many, or a class for clones that have expanded.

J gene	clone size	V gene	D gene	CDR3 protein	CDR3 DNA
TRBJ2-5	NA	TRBV7-7	NA	CASSLERGFQAETQYF	TGTGCTAGCAGCTTAGAGAGGGGGTTTCAAGCAGAGACCCAGTACTTC
TRBJ1-4	once	TRBV2	NA	CASSWGVNEKLFF	TGTGCCAGCAGCTGGGGGGTTAATGAAAAACTGTTTTTT
TRBJ2-2	once	TRBV10-2	TRBD1	CASSERQGRANTGELFF	TGCGCCAGCAGTGAAAGACAGGGAAGGGCGAACACCGGGGAGCTGTTTTTT
TRBJ1-1	NA	TRBV15	NA	CATSDPEKGYMNTEAFF	TGTGCCACCAGCGACCCGGAGAAGGGGTACATGAACACTGAAGCTTTCTTT
TRBJ2-4	NA	TRBV4-1	TRBD2	CASSQGSQSGGSKNIQYF	TGCGCCAGCAGCCAAGGGTCTCAAAGCGGGGGTTCCAAAAACATTCAGTACTTC
TRBJ1-1	NA	TRBV9	NA	CASTTALTNTEAFF	TGTGCCAGCACGACAGCCCTCACGAACACTGAAGCTTTCTTT
TRBJ2-2	NA	TRBV10-1	TRBD1	CARAESGTGVTGELFF	TGCGCCAGAGCCGAATCCGGGACAGGGGTGACCGGGGAGCTGTTTTTT
TRBJ2-2	NA	TRBV6-6	TRBD2	CASSYQGLLNTGELFF	TGTGCCAGCAGTTACCAGGGACTACTGAACACCGGGGAGCTGTTTTTT
TRBJ2-1	NA	TRBV4-3	TRBD2	CASSQDLAGGPYRAEQFF	TGCGCCAGCAGCCAAGACCTAGCGGGGGGGCCGTATAGGGCTGAGCAGTTCTTC
TRBJ2-2	NA	TRBV11-3	NA	CASSPRRSTGELFF	TGTGCCAGCAGCCCCCGCAGGAGCACCGGGGAGCTGTTTTTT
TRBJ2-7	few	TRBV5-1	NA	CASSLIAGNVVYEQYF	TGCGCCAGCAGCTTGATCGCAGGGAATGTTGTGTACGAGCAGTACTTC
TRBJ1-2	NA	TRBV11-2	NA	CASSEEVVGYTF	TGTGCCAGCAGCGAAGAGGTGGTCGGCTACACCTTC
TRBJ1-2	NA	TRBV19	NA	CASMEAAYGYTF	TGTGCCAGTATGGAGGCGGCCTATGGCTACACCTTC
TRBJ1-1	NA	TRBV18	NA	CASSTTDTNTEAFF	TGTGCCAGCTCAACAACAGATACGAACACTGAAGCTTTCTTT
TRBJ2-7	NA	TRBV11-2	TRBD1	CASSSPGGEQYF	TGTGCCAGCAGCTCACCAGGGGGCGAGCAGTACTTC
TRBJ2-2	NA	TRBV5-1	TRBD1	CASSNRTGGVGELFF	TGCGCCAGCAGCAATCGGACAGGTGGTGTCGGGGAGCTGTTTTTT
TRBJ1-2	NA	TRBV4-2	NA	CASSQDLYMVGVRNYGYTF	TGTGCCAGCAGCCAAGATTTGTACATGGTTGGGGTTCGAAACTATGGCTACACCTTC
TRBJ2-6	NA	TRBV6-1	NA	CASSEGPDSASGANVLTF	TGTGCCAGCAGTGAGGGGCCTGACTCTGCCTCTGGGGCCAACGTCCTGACTTTC
TRBJ1-2	NA	TRBV12-5	NA	CASGTGANYGYTF	TGTGCTAGTGGCACGGGAGCGAACTATGGCTACACCTTC
TRBJ2-3	NA	TRBV19	NA	CASSMADKDTQYF	TGTGCCAGTAGTATGGCGGACAAAGATACGCAGTATTTT
TRBJ1-2	NA	TRBV7-2	TRBD1	CASSLDRVQGYTF	TGTGCCAGCAGCTTGGACAGGGTGCAGGGCTACACCTTC
TRBJ2-5	few	TRBV7-9	NA	CASSRTGRPEETQYF	TGTGCCAGCAGCCGTACGGGGAGACCCGAAGAGACCCAGTACTTC
TRBJ1-1	NA	TRBV2	NA	CASFSESTEAFF	TGTGCCAGCTTCTCTGAAAGTACTGAAGCTTTCTTT
TRBJ1-5	NA	TRBV28	NA	CASGGYSNQPQHF	TGTGCCAGCGGGGGGTATAGCAATCAGCCCCAGCATTTT
TRBJ1-6	NA	TRBV7-9	TRBD1	CASSSGGIVSPLHF	TGTGCCAGCAGCTCAGGGGGTATAGTTTCACCCCTCCACTTT
TRBJ1-2	NA	TRBV10-3	NA	CAISEHQGPVVGYTF	TGTGCCATCAGTGAACACCAGGGCCCAGTCGTGGGGTACACCTTC
TRBJ2-3	NA	TRBV19	TRBD1	CASSRQGADTQYF	TGTGCCAGTAGTAGACAGGGGGCAGATACGCAGTATTTT
TRBJ2-3	NA	TRBV7-2	NA	CASSPDGTSTDTQYF	TGTGCCAGCAGCCCGGACGGGACTAGCACAGATACGCAGTATTTT
TRBJ1-1	NA	TRBV28	NA	CASTLGGGVGTEAFF	TGTGCCAGCACTTTAGGGGGAGGGGTCGGCACTGAAGCTTTCTTT
TRBJ1-2	NA	TRBV2	TRBD1	CASSPDRKVSYTF	TGTGCCAGCAGTCCGGACAGGAAGGTGAGCTACACCTTC
TRBJ2-7	NA	TRBV7-2	NA	CASSPRRSSYEQYF	TGTGCCAGCAGCCCCCGAAGAAGTTCCTACGAGCAGTACTTC
TRBJ2-7	NA	TRBV7-9	TRBD1	CASSSGTVPYEQYF	TGTGCCAGCAGCTCCGGGACAGTCCCCTACGAGCAGTACTTC
TRBJ2-7	NA	TRBV7-8	NA	CASSLGIGYEQYF	TGTGCCAGCAGCTTAGGAATCGGGTACGAGCAGTACTTC
TRBJ2-6	NA	TRBV9	NA	CASSSRAGIGANVLTF	TGTGCCAGCAGTTCTCGGGCGGGGATTGGGGCCAACGTCCTGACTTTC
TRBJ2-7	NA	TRBV18	TRBD1	CASSATGSGSYEQYF	TGTGCCAGCTCAGCGACAGGGAGCGGCTCCTACGAGCAGTACTTC
TRBJ2-3	NA	TRBV19	TRBD1	CASSDRTGGEDTQYF	TGTGCCAGTAGTGATCGGACAGGGGGCGAAGATACGCAGTATTTT
TRBJ1-1	NA	TRBV2	NA	CASSVPAGREDTEAFF	TGTGCCAGCAGTGTCCCAGCCGGTCGGGAGGACACTGAAGCTTTCTTT
TRBJ1-3	NA	TRBV18	NA	CASSPVGSGNTIYF	TGTGCCAGCTCACCGGTGGGTTCCGGAAACACCATATATTTT
TRBJ1-1	once	TRBV15	NA	CATSRGQGNTEAFF	TGTGCCACCAGCAGAGGGCAGGGGAACACTGAAGCTTTCTTT
TRBJ2-7	NA	TRBV29-1	NA	CSVEIQGAEQYF	TGCAGCGTTGAAATTCAGGGCGCCGAGCAGTACTTC
TRBJ1-6	NA	TRBV19	TRBD1	CASTGGQGSNSPLHF	TGTGCCAGTACGGGGGGACAGGGGTCTAATTCACCCCTCCACTTT
TRBJ2-7	NA	TRBV7-3	NA	CASSLRDRSYEQYF	TGTGCCAGCAGCTTAAGGGACCGATCCTACGAGCAGTACTTC
TRBJ2-3	NA	TRBV27	NA	CASLGRDSDTQYF	TGTGCCAGCCTCGGCAGGGATTCAGATACGCAGTATTTT
TRBJ2-3	NA	TRBV7-2	NA	CASSLPYRPNTQYF	TGTGCCAGCAGCTTACCATACAGGCCTAATACGCAGTATTTT
TRBJ2-3	NA	TRBV7-3	TRBD2	CASRKGGNLWDTQYF	TGTGCCAGCAGGAAGGGAGGGAATTTGTGGGATACGCAGTATTTT
TRBJ1-1	NA	TRBV14	TRBD1	CASSQQGQGLTEAFF	TGTGCCAGCAGCCAACAGGGACAGGGGCTCACTGAAGCTTTCTTT
TRBJ2-7	NA	TRBV7-8	NA	CASSLMQALTYEQYF	TGTGCCAGCAGCTTAATGCAGGCCCTCACCTACGAGCAGTACTTC